These 26 T cell receptor beta chains were sequenced from one sample in a study of T cells in tumors after PD-1 blockade. Repertoires were generated with immunoSEQ multiplex PCR, while TCRdb's copy carries only in-frame clones and drops some. The data contain over 30,000 clones, 78% of them singletons. The source was PBMCs, collected before anti-PD-1 treatment. The source is a human donor with basal cell carcinoma.

The V and J genes are TRBV5-4 and TRBJ2-2; 8 nucleotides agree with TRBD1. CDR1 SGHNT and CDR2 YYREEE come from the germline V gene (reference sequence). Trimming removed 6 bases from V and 3 bases from J; junction bases left unmatched: 4. The CDR3 contains 14 residues. CDR3 nucleotide sequence: TGTGCCAGCACCCAGGGGGCCCACACCGGGGAGCTGTTTTTT. It codes for CASTQGAHTGELFF.

CDR3 in DNA: TGTGCCAGCAGCAAGGGACAGGGGGGCGGAGAGACCCAGTACTTC. Amino acid sequence: CASSKGQGGGETQYF. V gene TRBV11-3 combines with J gene TRBJ2-5; 11 bases are shared with TRBD1. This CDR3 spans 15 amino acids. Germline V lookup: CDR1 SGHNT, CDR2 YENEEA. After removal of 5 bases from V and 4 bases from J, the junction contained 6 bases not matched to a gene.

The chain recombines TRBV7-2 with TRBJ2-7, with TRBD1 matching 8 bases. Germline V lookup: CDR1 SGHTA, CDR2 FQGNSA. V shed 1 base, J shed 4 bases, and the junction held 6 bases outside the gene matches. The CDR3 totals 15 residues. Here the CDR3 DNA reads TGTGCCAGCAGCTTAGATCGGGACAGGTTTTACGAGCAGTACTTC. Protein sequence: CASSLDRDRFYEQYF.

The chain carries TRBV10-3 and TRBJ1-2; tentatively, D is TRBD1 (6 bases). CDR1 is ENHRY and CDR2 is SYGVKD in the germline V gene. Deletions cut 4 bases from V and 5 bases from J, with 14 bases between. The CDR3 runs to 14 residues. CDR3: CAISGEGDPYGYTF. The CDR3 DNA reads as TGTGCCATCAGTGGGGAGGGGGACCCTTATGGCTACACCTTC.

This sequence joins TRBV19 and TRBJ1-6; no firm D call. The germline CDR1 and CDR2 sequences are LNHDA and SQIVND (reference sequence). Trimming removed 8 bases at V and 9 bases at J, with 11 bases between. This CDR3 comprises 12 residues. The CDR3 sequence is CASGPWGSPLHF. The CDR3 nucleotides read TGTGCCAGTGGCCCGTGGGGTTCACCCCTCCACTTT. Combining the CDR3 with reference TRBV19 and TRBJ1-6 gives the whole variable domain DGGITQSPKYLFRKEGQNVTLSCEQNLNHDAMYWYRQDPGQGLRLIYYSQIVNDFQKGDIAEGYSVSREKKESFPLTVTSAQKNPTAFYLCASGPWGSPLHFGNGTRLTVT.

The genes are TRBV19 and TRBJ1-4, with 8 bases lining up with TRBD1. V trimming: 7 bases; J trimming: 7 bases; junction bases outside the gene matches: 20. CDR1 and CDR2 from the germline V gene are LNHDA and SQIVND (reference sequence). There are 18 residues in the CDR3. CDR3 sequence (DNA): TGTGCCAGTACCTCAACGCGGGGGCAGGGGGCGAGCTCTGAAAAACTGTTTTTT. The encoded protein is CASTSTRGQGASSEKLFF.

The rearrangement joins TRBV7-2 to TRBJ1-2; D is unresolved. The CDR3 is 14 residues long. From germline, CDR1 is SGHTA and CDR2 FQGNSA. Trimming stripped 6 bases from V and 5 bases from J, with 16 bases between. The CDR3 bases are TGTGCCAGCAGGCCCTTTTTAGGGAGTTATGGCTACACCTTC. This translates into CASRPFLGSYGYTF.

V usage is TRBV30 and J usage is TRBJ1-1, with TRBD1 as a possible D gene (6 bases). CDR3 size: 13 residues. Germline lookup yields CDR1 GTSNPN and CDR2 SVGIG (reference sequence). V was trimmed by 4 bases and J by 2 bases, leaving 11 bases between them. This chain's CDR3 is CAWNTQGNTEAFF. The CDR3 coding sequence is TGTGCCTGGAATACACAGGGAAACACTGAAGCTTTCTTT. Together with reference TRBV30 and TRBJ1-1, the CDR3 gives the full variable domain: SQTIHQWPATLVQPVGSPLSLECTVEGTSNPNLYWYRQAAGRGLQLLFYSVGIGQISSEVPQNLSASRPQDRQFILSSKKLLLSDSGFYLCAWNTQGNTEAFFGQGTRLTVV.

The rearrangement joins TRBV11-3 to TRBJ2-2, with 7 bases lining up with TRBD1. Trimming at V came to 8 bases and at J to 2 bases, leaving 5 bases not matched to a gene. The CDR3 runs to 14 residues. Germline values: CDR1 SGHNT, CDR2 YENEEA. CDR3 region: CASSGDSNTGELFF. CDR3 nucleotides: TGTGCCAGCTCCGGGGACAGCAACACCGGGGAGCTGTTTTTT.

The CDR3: CASSPAGDEQFF. DNA for the CDR3: TGTGCCAGTAGCCCCGCCGGGGATGAGCAGTTCTTC. V is TRBV12-3 or TRBV12-4 and J is TRBJ2-1; tentatively, D is TRBD2 (5 bases). The CDR3 covers 12 residues. V was cut by 9 bases and J by 8 bases, with 14 bases left in between.

The chain combines TRBV2 with TRBJ1-1; 7 nucleotides line up with TRBD1. The CDR3 is made up of 14 amino acids. CDR1 SNHLY and CDR2 FYNNEI come from the germline V gene. The V and J ends lost 10 bases and 7 bases, in that order; junction bases with no gene match: 15. In DNA form, the CDR3 reads TGTGCCACTACGGTCAGGGGCCCAGGGGGTGAAGCTTTCTTT. Translation gives CATTVRGPGGEAFF.

The rearrangement uses TRBV6-5 and TRBJ1-4, with 8 bases lining up with TRBD1. The CDR3 runs to 15 residues. With 6 bases clipped from V and 8 bases from J, the junction kept 11 bases outside the gene matches. Germline loops: CDR1 MNHEY, CDR2 SVGAGI. CDR3 sequence: CASSNSGGADEKLFF. The DNA for the CDR3 is TGTGCCAGCAGCAACTCAGGGGGCGCGGACGAAAAACTGTTTTTT.

This sequence joins TRBV7-9 and TRBJ1-2; D ambiguous. Germline loops: CDR1 SEHNR, CDR2 FQNEAQ (reference sequence). V lost 3 bases and J 4 bases, leaving 12 bases between the germline ends. The CDR3 has 14 amino acids. CDR3 in DNA: TGTGCCAGCAGCTTGAGCCTCCGGGGCTATGGCTACACCTTC. This sequence encodes CASSLSLRGYGYTF.

The rearrangement links TRBV19 to TRBJ2-6, with D tentatively TRBD2 (6 bases). V dropped 6 bases and J dropped 1 base, with 16 bases sitting between them. The germline gives CDR1 LNHDA, CDR2 SQIVND (reference sequence). The CDR3 is made up of 17 amino acids. CDR3 in DNA: TGTGCCAGTAGGGACTACAGCGTAACATCTGGGGCCAACGTCCTGACTTTC. Translated, it gives CASRDYSVTSGANVLTF.

This chain connects TRBV29-1 to TRBJ1-2, with D maybe TRBD1 (6 bases). Germline CDR1 SQVTM, CDR2 ANQGSEA. The germline V and J ends were trimmed by 2 bases and 8 bases, with 9 bases remaining between them. The CDR3 has 11 residues. The CDR3 reads CSVEKGEGYTF. The CDR3 DNA is TGCAGCGTTGAAAAGGGGGAAGGCTACACCTTC. Filled out from reference TRBV29-1 and TRBJ1-2, the complete variable domain reads SAVISQKPSRDICQRGTSLTIQCQVDSQVTMMFWYRQQPGQSLTLIATANQGSEATYESGFVIDKFPISRPNLTFSTLTVSNMSPEDSSIYLCSVEKGEGYTFGSGTRLTVV.

The rearrangement links TRBV4-3 to TRBJ1-5; D is uncertain. Germline V lookup: CDR1 LGHNA, CDR2 YSLEER. CDR3 length equals 15 residues. The V and J ends lost 3 bases and 6 bases respectively, with 15 bases between them. CDR3 coding DNA: TGCGCCAGCAGCCAGGAGGAGGGATTCGGTCAGCCCCAGCATTTT. Its translation: CASSQEEGFGQPQHF.

The chain uses TRBV28 and TRBJ2-6; 8 bases map to TRBD1. The V and J ends lost 6 bases and 3 bases, in that order; junction bases with no gene match: 4. The CDR3 consists of 15 residues. Germline loops: CDR1 MDHEN, CDR2 SYDVKM. In DNA form, the CDR3 reads TGTGCCAGCAGCCAACAGGGGGTTGGGGCCAACGTCCTGACTTTC. It is translated as CASSQQGVGANVLTF.

The V call is TRBV19, the J call TRBJ1-2; D is unresolved. This CDR3 contains 14 residues. Germline V gives CDR1 LNHDA, CDR2 SQIVND (reference sequence). The ends were cut back, 2 bases at V and 8 bases at J, with 15 bases in the middle. This CDR3 is CASSIRAAGRGYTF. The CDR3 DNA is TGTGCCAGTAGTATAAGGGCGGCGGGCCGGGGCTACACCTTC.

The V call is TRBV29-1, the J call TRBJ1-5, with D perhaps TRBD1 (6 bases). The CDR3 is 14 residues long. Between the trimmed V and J ends, which lost 2 bases and 6 bases, there was a span of 14 bases. Germline V lookup: CDR1 SQVTM, CDR2 ANQGSEA. CDR3 loop: CSVEHRESGQPQHF. CDR3 coding DNA: TGCAGCGTTGAACACAGGGAGTCGGGTCAGCCCCAGCATTTT.

The V gene is TRBV3-1 (or the pseudogene TRBV3-2), the J gene TRBJ2-1, with 8 bases fitting TRBD2. Germline lookup yields CDR1 LGHDT and CDR2 YNNKEL (reference sequence). The CDR3 covers 13 residues. The V and J ends lost 4 bases and 6 bases, in that order; junction bases with no gene match: 2. CDR3 nucleotide sequence: TGTGCCAGCAGCCGCCGGGGGGGCAATGAGCAGTTCTTC. Amino acids: CASSRRGGNEQFF.

V is TRBV9 and J is TRBJ1-1, with 8 bases fitting TRBD1. The CDR3 loop spans 15 amino acids. J was trimmed by 4 bases and V by 4 bases; bases with no gene match: 9. CDR1 SGDLS and CDR2 YYNGEE come from the germline V gene. The CDR3 spells CASSPWDRPSTEAFF. The CDR3 DNA is TGTGCCAGCAGCCCCTGGGACAGGCCTTCCACTGAAGCTTTCTTT.

This sequence joins TRBV4-3 and TRBJ2-7, with 15 bases lining up with TRBD2. Germline-derived CDR1 and CDR2 are LGHNA and YSLEER. The CDR3 contains 17 residues. V lost 1 base, J lost 5 bases, and 6 bases stayed unmatched. Here the CDR3 DNA reads TGCGCCAGCAGCCAAGGGAGGGGACTAGCGGGAGGAGACGAGCAGTACTTC. Its protein is CASSQGRGLAGGDEQYF.

The rearrangement joins TRBV3-1 (or the pseudogene TRBV3-2) to TRBJ2-1; 8 bases line up with TRBD2. V was pared by 6 bases and J by 6 bases, with 10 bases of the junction left unmatched. This CDR3 comprises 15 residues. Germline CDR1 reads LGHDT; CDR2 reads YNNKEL (reference sequence). The CDR3 region is CASSSNTGTSNEQFF. The CDR3, as DNA: TGTGCCAGCAGTTCCAATACCGGGACTAGCAATGAGCAGTTCTTC.

This clone appeared once. V usage is TRBV4-1 and J usage is TRBJ2-7; D is perhaps TRBD2 (6 bases). Germline assignment: CDR1 MGHRA and CDR2 YSYEKL. V was pared by 1 base and J by 2 bases, with 21 bases between. The length of the CDR3 is 18 residues. This CDR3 is CASSQGFFGGPRAYEQYF. CDR3 in DNA: TGCGCCAGCAGCCAAGGGTTTTTCGGAGGGCCTCGCGCCTACGAGCAGTACTTC.

The chain employs TRBV5-6 and TRBJ1-3, with TRBD1 as a possible D gene (5 bases). The CDR3 has 16 residues. V lost 2 bases and J 0 bases, leaving 12 bases between the germline ends. Germline V gives CDR1 SGHDT, CDR2 YYEEEE. CDR3 nucleotides: TGTGCCAGCAGCTTTCGGGGCTCTCGCTCTGGAAACACCATATATTTT. This gives the protein CASSFRGSRSGNTIYF.

The V and J genes are TRBV10-3 and TRBJ1-5, with no clear D. The germline V gene has CDR1 ENHRY and CDR2 SYGVKD. The CDR3 has 14 residues. The V end was cut by 7 bases, the J end by 7 bases, with 17 bases between. CDR3 in amino acids: CAITSTAWEQPQHF. Here the CDR3 DNA reads TGTGCCATCACGTCGACGGCCTGGGAACAGCCCCAGCATTTT.